The 23 T cell receptor beta chains below were found in one sample sequenced in a study of cytomegalovirus exposure and HLA in healthy donors. The PCR used 60 Vbeta and 13 Jbeta primers. Clones were read by immunoSEQ multiplex PCR, and TCRdb kept only the in-frame ones, dropping some. Altogether over 85,000 clones are present, over 65% being singletons, with the ten largest covering roughly 12%. The material sequenced was PBMCs. These receptors were obtained from a man younger than 45 in good health and CMV-seropositive.

The rearrangement uses TRBV7-8 and TRBJ2-7; D possibly corresponds to TRBD1 (6 bases). V shed 5 bases and J shed 7 bases, with 12 bases lying between them. The CDR3 contains 12 residues. Germline CDR1 reads SGHVS; CDR2 reads FQNEAQ. Here the CDR3 reads CASSRYGTEQYF. In DNA form, the CDR3 reads TGTGCCAGCAGCCGATACGGGACAGAGCAGTACTTC.

The gene calls are TRBV7-9 and TRBJ2-1; D remains unclear. Trimming stripped 1 base from V and 7 bases from J, with 5 bases between. Looked up from germline, CDR1 is SEHNR and CDR2 is FQNEAQ (reference sequence). This CDR3 is built from 12 residues. CDR3 nucleotides: TGTGCCAGCAGCTTAGGGCAGAATGAGCAGTTCTTC. It yields the protein CASSLGQNEQFF.

This clone was seen a few times. The chain joins TRBV2 to TRBJ1-5; 7 bases line up with TRBD1. Unmatched junction bases numbered 7, after V lost 7 bases and J lost 1 base. CDR3 size: 15 residues. Germline CDR1 reads SNHLY; CDR2 reads FYNNEI. The CDR3 here is CASKTGTASNQPQHF. As DNA, the CDR3 is TGTGCCAGCAAGACCGGGACAGCAAGCAATCAGCCCCAGCATTTT.

The V and J genes are TRBV6-6 and TRBJ2-5; D is unclear. Trimming shortened V by 5 bases and J by 4 bases, and 11 bases separated the two germline ends. CDR1 is MNHNY, CDR2 SVGAGI, per germline (reference sequence). The CDR3 is 13 amino acids. The CDR3 region is CASSPGGAETQYF. Written as DNA, the CDR3 is TGTGCCAGCAGTCCAGGTGGCGCAGAGACCCAGTACTTC.

The J gene is TRBJ2-7, the V gene TRBV28; 9 bases fit TRBD1. Germline assignment: CDR1 MDHEN and CDR2 SYDVKM. The CDR3 spans 16 residues. CDR3 coding DNA: TGTGCTCACGGGGACAGGGCAGGGGGGGGGTCCTACGAGCAGTACTTC. It translates to CAHGDRAGGGSYEQYF.

The chain couples TRBV7-9 to TRBJ1-6; tentatively, D is TRBD1 (5 bases). Germline loops: CDR1 SEHNR, CDR2 FQNEAQ (reference sequence). This CDR3 is built from 14 residues. The V and J ends lost 5 bases and 9 bases respectively, with 14 bases between them. The CDR3 sequence is CASSVQDWASPLHF. In DNA form, the CDR3 reads TGTGCCAGCAGCGTACAGGATTGGGCTTCACCCCTCCACTTT.

The rearrangement joins TRBV6-1 to TRBJ1-1; 9 bases align to TRBD1. The ends lost 11 bases at V and 4 bases at J; junction bases unmatched: 5. Germline values: CDR1 MNHNS, CDR2 SASEGT. The CDR3 spans 12 residues. CDR3 DNA: TGTGCCTGCTACAGGGGGCTCACTGAAGCTTTCTTT. This codes for CACYRGLTEAFF.

The chain uses TRBV20-1 and TRBJ2-7, with D hard to call. The length of the CDR3 is 11 residues. Looked up from germline, CDR1 is DFQATT and CDR2 is SNEGSKA (reference sequence). With 2 bases removed from V and 7 bases from J, the gap between germline ends came to 9 bases. CDR3 in DNA: TGCAGTGCTAGATCGGTCCGGGAGCAGTACTTC. It is translated as CSARSVREQYF.

This chain joins TRBV2 and TRBJ2-1; maybe TRBD1 (5 bases). Germline V gene lookup returns CDR1 SNHLY and CDR2 FYNNEI. The CDR3 runs to 14 residues. V lost 2 bases and J 7 bases, leaving 12 bases between the germline ends. The DNA for the CDR3 is TGTGCCAGCAGTGAAATGGGGCTTCAAAATGAGCAGTTCTTC. As protein: CASSEMGLQNEQFF.

This rearrangement joins TRBV6-5 to TRBJ1-1, with D perhaps TRBD1 (6 bases). The CDR3 is 14 residues long. Between the trimmed V and J ends, which lost 6 bases and 4 bases, there was a span of 15 bases. Per germline, CDR1 MNHEY and CDR2 SVGAGI. CDR3 DNA: TGTGCCAGCAGCCCTGAGGGGGTCATCACTGAAGCTTTCTTT. Translating it yields CASSPEGVITEAFF.

The rearrangement uses TRBV11-1 and TRBJ2-1, with D possibly TRBD1 on 5 matching bases. V was shortened by 5 bases and J by 0 bases, with 11 bases between the two germline ends. There are 15 residues in the CDR3. Germline assignment: CDR1 SGHAT and CDR2 FQDESV (reference sequence). CDR3 sequence reads: CASSRRGSSYNEQFF. The CDR3 DNA sequence: TGTGCCAGCAGCAGAAGGGGCAGCTCCTACAATGAGCAGTTCTTC. The variable domain in full, completed from reference TRBV11-1 and TRBJ2-1, reads EAEVAQSPRYKITEKSQAVAFWCDPISGHATLYWYRQILGQGPELLVQFQDESVVDDSQLPKDRFSAERLKGVDSTLKIQPAELGDSAMYLCASSRRGSSYNEQFFGPGTRLTVL.

This chain joins TRBV30 and TRBJ1-1; TRBD1 is a possible D gene (6 bases). Trimming took off 6 bases at V and 0 bases at J, with 20 bases between the two ends. This CDR3 is built from 16 residues. Looked up from germline, CDR1 is GTSNPN and CDR2 is SVGIG (reference sequence). The DNA for the CDR3 is TGTGCCTGCCAATCAGCCCCGGGACAAGTGAACACTGAAGCTTTCTTT. As protein: CACQSAPGQVNTEAFF.

The chain carries TRBV6-5 and TRBJ2-1; tentatively, D is TRBD2 (6 bases). The V gene lost 2 bases and the J gene lost 7 bases, with 12 bases spanning the gap. The germline CDR1 and CDR2 sequences are MNHEY and SVGAGI. The CDR3 contains 14 residues. CDR3 amino acids: CASSYLNAGNEQFF. In nucleotides, the CDR3 is TGTGCCAGCAGTTACCTAAACGCGGGGAATGAGCAGTTCTTC.

This chain joins TRBV27 and TRBJ2-7; 7 bases are a match to TRBD2. This CDR3 is built from 16 residues. V shed 0 bases, J shed 0 bases, and the junction held 5 bases outside the gene matches. The germline CDR1 and CDR2 sequences are MNHEY and SMNVEV (reference sequence). The CDR3 bases are TGTGCCAGCAGTTTATCACCTAGCGGCAGCTCCTACGAGCAGTACTTC. This sequence encodes CASSLSPSGSSYEQYF.

The V and J genes are TRBV7-8 and TRBJ2-5; TRBD2 aligns across 9 bases. Germline trimming cut 5 bases from V and 1 base from J; bases unmatched to any gene: 14. The CDR3 is 18 residues long. Germline CDR1 is SGHVS and CDR2 is FQNEAQ. The CDR3 DNA sequence: TGTGCCAGCAGCCATAGGCGGCGGGCTAGCGGGGTCCAAGAGACCCAGTACTTC. This encodes CASSHRRRASGVQETQYF.

The chain uses TRBV11-3 and TRBJ2-7; a weak D match, TRBD1 (5 bases). Between the trimmed V and J ends, which lost 1 base and 1 base, there was a span of 8 bases. The V gene's germline CDR1 is SGHNT and CDR2 YENEEA. This CDR3 spans 14 amino acids. The CDR3 region is CASSLGGRSYEQYF. The DNA for the CDR3 is TGTGCCAGCAGCTTAGGGGGCCGGTCCTACGAGCAGTACTTC.

The V call is TRBV9, the J call TRBJ1-5, with TRBD1 identical over 7 bases. CDR1 SGDLS and CDR2 YYNGEE come from the germline V gene. V was clipped by 3 bases and J by 1 base; unmatched bases: 10. CDR3 length: 17 amino acids. The CDR3 region has the DNA TGTGCCAGCAGCGGCCTAAACAGGGGTGAAAGCAATCAGCCCCAGCATTTT. Protein sequence: CASSGLNRGESNQPQHF.

The chain links TRBV5-4 to TRBJ1-3, with TRBD1 identical over 8 bases. The germline gives CDR1 SGHNT, CDR2 YYREEE (reference sequence). This CDR3 contains 16 residues. V trimming: 4 bases; J trimming: 0 bases; junction bases outside the gene matches: 6. In DNA form, the CDR3 reads TGTGCCAGCAGCCCGGGACAGGTGATCTCTGGAAACACCATATATTTT. It encodes CASSPGQVISGNTIYF.

The chain joins TRBV4-3 to TRBJ2-5, with D perhaps matching TRBD1 (5 bases). CDR3 length: 15 residues. Trimming removed 0 bases from V and 3 bases from J, with 11 bases in between. CDR1 and CDR2 (germline): LGHNA, YSLEER. The CDR3 bases are TGCGCCAGCAGCCAAGATCAAGGCAGGGAAGAGACCCAGTACTTC. Amino acids: CASSQDQGREETQYF.

CDR3 in DNA: TGCAGTGCTAGGGCAGTTCGAGCTTTCTTT. Translation gives CSARAVRAFF. The rearrangement uses TRBV20-1 and TRBJ1-1; D gene uncertain. Germline V gives CDR1 DFQATT, CDR2 SNEGSKA (reference sequence). This CDR3 spans 10 amino acids. V lost 3 bases and J 10 bases, leaving 9 bases between the germline ends.

The rearrangement uses TRBV7-8 and TRBJ2-5; D is perhaps TRBD1 (6 bases). This CDR3 is built from 14 residues. Germline CDR1 and CDR2: SGHVS and FQNEAQ. Trimming pared 4 bases from V and 4 bases from J, leaving 13 bases between. In DNA, the CDR3 is TGTGCCAGCAGCTCGCAAGGACAGAGAGAGACCCAGTACTTC. The encoded protein is CASSSQGQRETQYF. The full variable domain, in which reference TRBV7-8 and TRBJ2-5 provide the parts outside the CDR3, is GAGVSQSPRYKVAKRGQDVALRCDPISGHVSLFWYQQALGQGPEFLTYFQNEAQLDKSGLPSDRFFAERPEGSVSTLKIQRTQQEDSAVYLCASSSQGQRETQYFGPGTRLLVL.

In regard to this clone: The same CDR3 arises from other DNA sequences in this sample as well. The CDR3 region has the DNA TGTGCTAGCCGAGGGGGGGCCCGAACTGAAGCTTTCTTT. Protein: CASRGGARTEAFF. This chain connects TRBV6-1 to TRBJ1-1; weak D call: TRBD1 (6 bases). The germline V gene encodes CDR1 MNHNS and CDR2 SASEGT. CDR3 length: 13 residues.

The chain has TRBV2 and TRBJ1-1; D may be TRBD1 (6 bases). The CDR3 loop spans 14 amino acids. Trimming cost V 7 bases and J 8 bases, with 20 bases left between them. In germline, CDR1 is SNHLY, CDR2 FYNNEI. The CDR3 reads CASTPGTTNWEAFF. The CDR3 DNA is TGTGCCAGCACTCCCGGGACAACAAACTGGGAAGCTTTCTTT.